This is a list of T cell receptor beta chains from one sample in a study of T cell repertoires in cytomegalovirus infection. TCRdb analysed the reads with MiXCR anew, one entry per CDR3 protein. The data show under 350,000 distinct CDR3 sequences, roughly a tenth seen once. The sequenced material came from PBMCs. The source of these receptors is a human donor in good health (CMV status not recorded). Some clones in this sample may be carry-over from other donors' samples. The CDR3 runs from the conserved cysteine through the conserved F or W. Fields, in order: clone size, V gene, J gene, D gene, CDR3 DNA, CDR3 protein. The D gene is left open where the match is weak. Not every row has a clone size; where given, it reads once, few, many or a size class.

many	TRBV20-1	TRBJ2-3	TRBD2	TGCAGTGCTAGAGATGGGACTAGCGGATATATGGATACGCAGTATTTT	CSARDGTSGYMDTQYF
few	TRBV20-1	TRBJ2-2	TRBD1	TGCAGTGCTAGAGATTCGGGACAGGGGAGGACCGGGGAGCTGTTTTTT	CSARDSGQGRTGELFF
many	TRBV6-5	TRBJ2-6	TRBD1	TGTGCCAGCAGTCTTCATCCCGACAGGGCCACTACTGCTGGGGCCAACGTCCTGACTTTC	CASSLHPDRATTAGANVLTF
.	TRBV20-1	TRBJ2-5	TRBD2	TGCAGTGCTAGAGACCCGGGGACTAGCCGCCAAGAGACCCAGTACTTC	CSARDPGTSRQETQYF
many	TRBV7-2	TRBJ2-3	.	TGTGCCAGCAGCCCTAGGGGGTATAGCACAGATACGCAGTATTTT	CASSPRGYSTDTQYF
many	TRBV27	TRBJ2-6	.	TGTGCCAGCACCCCGAGGAACTCTGGGGCCAACGTCCTGACTTTC	CASTPRNSGANVLTF
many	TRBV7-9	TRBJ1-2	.	TGTGCCAGCAGCTTAGAGGGCGGAGGAGGCTATGGCTACACCTTC	CASSLEGGGGYGYTF
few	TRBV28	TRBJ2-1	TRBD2	TGTGTCAGCAGAACCTATTCAGCGGGGGGGCCAAGGAATGAGCAGTTCTTC	CVSRTYSAGGPRNEQFF
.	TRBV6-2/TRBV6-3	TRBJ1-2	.	TGTGCCAGCAGCTCCAATGACAATCCCCATGGCTACACCTTC	CASSSNDNPHGYTF
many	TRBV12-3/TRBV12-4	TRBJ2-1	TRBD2	TGTGCCAGCAGCCGAAGCGGGGGGCTGGGGGATGAGCAGTTCTTC	CASSRSGGLGDEQFF
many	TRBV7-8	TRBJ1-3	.	TGTGCCAGCAGCTACCAGGGGTCTTCTCGAAACACCATATATTTT	CASSYQGSSRNTIYF
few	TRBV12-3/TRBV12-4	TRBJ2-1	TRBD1	TGTGCCAGCGGGACAGGGAGAAATGAGCAGTTCTTC	CASGTGRNEQFF
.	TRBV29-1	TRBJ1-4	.	TGCAGCGCCCAAAGCAGCGAGGAAAAACTGTTTTTT	CSAQSSEEKLFF
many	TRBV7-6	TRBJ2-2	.	TGTGCCAGCAGCTTCGGATGGGGCGGGGAGCTGTTTTTT	CASSFGWGGELFF
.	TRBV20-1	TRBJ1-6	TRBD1	TGCAGTGCTAGAGCCGGGACAGGGAATTCACCCCTCCACTTT	CSARAGTGNSPLHF
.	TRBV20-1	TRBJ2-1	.	TGCAGTACCGCCGAGGGGGGGGGTTCCTACAATGAGCAGTTCTTC	CSTAEGGGSYNEQFF
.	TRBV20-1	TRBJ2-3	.	TGCAGTGCCCAACTCGGCGGGGCGACTAGCACAGATACGCAGTATTTT	CSAQLGGATSTDTQYF
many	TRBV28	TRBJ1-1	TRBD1	TGTGCCAGCAGTACTCCGACAGGGTTCACTGAAGCTTTCTTT	CASSTPTGFTEAFF
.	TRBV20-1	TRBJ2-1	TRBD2	TGCAGTGCTTGGGACCGACTAGCGGGGGGCTACAATGAGCAGTTCTTC	CSAWDRLAGGYNEQFF